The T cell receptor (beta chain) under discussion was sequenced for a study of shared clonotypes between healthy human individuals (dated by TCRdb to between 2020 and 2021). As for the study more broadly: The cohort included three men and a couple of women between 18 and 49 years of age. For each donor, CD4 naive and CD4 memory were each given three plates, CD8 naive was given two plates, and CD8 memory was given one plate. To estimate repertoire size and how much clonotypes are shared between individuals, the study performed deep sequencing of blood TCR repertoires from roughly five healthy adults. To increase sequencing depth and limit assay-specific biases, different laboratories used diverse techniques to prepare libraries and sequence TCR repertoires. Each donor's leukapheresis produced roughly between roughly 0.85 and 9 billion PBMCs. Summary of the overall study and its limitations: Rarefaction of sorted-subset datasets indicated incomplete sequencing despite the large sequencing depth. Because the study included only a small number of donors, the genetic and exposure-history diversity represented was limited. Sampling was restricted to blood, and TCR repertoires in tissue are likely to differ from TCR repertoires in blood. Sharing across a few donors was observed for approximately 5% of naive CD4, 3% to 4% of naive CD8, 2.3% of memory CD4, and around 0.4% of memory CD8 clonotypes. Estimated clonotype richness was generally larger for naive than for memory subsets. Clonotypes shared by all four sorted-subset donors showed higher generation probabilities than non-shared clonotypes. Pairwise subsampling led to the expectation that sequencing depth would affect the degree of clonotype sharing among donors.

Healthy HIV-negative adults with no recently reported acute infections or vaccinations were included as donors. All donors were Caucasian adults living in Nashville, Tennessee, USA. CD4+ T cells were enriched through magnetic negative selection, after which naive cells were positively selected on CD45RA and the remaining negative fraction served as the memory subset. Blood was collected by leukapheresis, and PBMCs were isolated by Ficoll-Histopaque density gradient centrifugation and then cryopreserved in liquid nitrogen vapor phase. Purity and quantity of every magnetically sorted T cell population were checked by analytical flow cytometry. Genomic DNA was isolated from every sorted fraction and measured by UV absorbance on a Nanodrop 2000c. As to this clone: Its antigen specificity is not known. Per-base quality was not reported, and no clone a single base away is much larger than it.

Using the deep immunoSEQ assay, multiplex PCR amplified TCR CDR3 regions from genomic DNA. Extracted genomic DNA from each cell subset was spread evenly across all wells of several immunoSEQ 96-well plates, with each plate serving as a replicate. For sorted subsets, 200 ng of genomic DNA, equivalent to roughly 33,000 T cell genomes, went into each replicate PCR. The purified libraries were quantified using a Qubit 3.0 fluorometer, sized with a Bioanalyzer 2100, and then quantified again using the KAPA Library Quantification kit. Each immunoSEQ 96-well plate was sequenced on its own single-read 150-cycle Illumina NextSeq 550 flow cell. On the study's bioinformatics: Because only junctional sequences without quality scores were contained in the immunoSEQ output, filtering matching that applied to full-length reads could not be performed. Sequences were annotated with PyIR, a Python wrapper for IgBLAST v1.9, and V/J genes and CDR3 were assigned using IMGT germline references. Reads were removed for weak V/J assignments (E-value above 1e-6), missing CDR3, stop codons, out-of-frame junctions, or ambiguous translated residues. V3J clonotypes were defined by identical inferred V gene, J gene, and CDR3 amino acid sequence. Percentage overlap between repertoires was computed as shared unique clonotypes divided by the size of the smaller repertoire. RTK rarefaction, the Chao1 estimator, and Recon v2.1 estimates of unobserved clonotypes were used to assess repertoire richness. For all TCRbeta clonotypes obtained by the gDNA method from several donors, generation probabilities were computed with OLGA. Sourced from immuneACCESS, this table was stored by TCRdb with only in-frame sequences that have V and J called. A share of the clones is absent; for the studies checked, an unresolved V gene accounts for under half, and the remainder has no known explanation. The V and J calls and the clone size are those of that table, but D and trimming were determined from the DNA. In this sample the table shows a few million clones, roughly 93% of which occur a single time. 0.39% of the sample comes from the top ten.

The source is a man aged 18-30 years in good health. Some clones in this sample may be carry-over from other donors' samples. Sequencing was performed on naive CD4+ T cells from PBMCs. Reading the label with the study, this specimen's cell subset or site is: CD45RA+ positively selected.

The nucleotide sequence is given as TGTGCCAGCTCACCGCAGGCGGGGGCTCCACTACTGAACACTGAAGCTTTCTTT. This is translated as CASSPQAGAPLLNTEAFF. The chain links TRBV18 with TRBJ1-1; TRBD1 might be the D gene, on 6 matching bases. Reading the germline V gene gives CDR1 KGHSH and CDR2 LQKENI. Including cysteine and phenylalanine, the CDR3 has 18 amino acids. Only the CDR3 region is kept as DNA, spanning 54 bases read in frame from base 1. The germline ends are 20 bases apart after V is trimmed by 3 bases and J by 0 bases.